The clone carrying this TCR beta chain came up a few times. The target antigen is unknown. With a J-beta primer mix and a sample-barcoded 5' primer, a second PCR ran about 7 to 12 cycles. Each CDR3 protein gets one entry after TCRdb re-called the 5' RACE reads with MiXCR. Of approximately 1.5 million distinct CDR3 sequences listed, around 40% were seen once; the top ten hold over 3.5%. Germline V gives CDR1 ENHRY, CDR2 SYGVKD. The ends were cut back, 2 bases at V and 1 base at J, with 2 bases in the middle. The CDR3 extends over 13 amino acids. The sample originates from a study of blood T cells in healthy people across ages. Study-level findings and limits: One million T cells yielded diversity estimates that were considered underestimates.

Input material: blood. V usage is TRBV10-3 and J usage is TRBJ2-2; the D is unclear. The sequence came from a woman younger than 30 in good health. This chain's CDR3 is CAISEGNTGELFF. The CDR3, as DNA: TGTGCCATCAGTGAGGGGAACACCGGGGAGCTGTTTTTT.